Sequencing of this TCR beta chain was carried out in a study of cytomegalovirus exposure and HLA in healthy donors. Study in general: Membership in the Caucasian-associated ancestry cluster was found for around four fifths of about 430 genotyped donors. Broader study findings: As a later analysis revealed, the rate of TCR association differed by HLA locus, with DRB1 most and HLA-C fewest.

This PCR relied on a set of 60 Vbeta primers and 13 Jbeta primers. TCRdb keeps only in-frame clones here, not all; method: immunoSEQ multiplex PCR. The data hold about 180,000 clones, with over 70% observed a single time. This clone was counted once. Its specificity is unknown. The CDR3 is made up of 15 amino acids. Trimming took off 3 bases at V and 5 bases at J, with 16 bases between the two ends. Germline loops: CDR1 SGHTA, CDR2 FQGNSA. The source is a woman in her forties or fifties in good health and CMV-seropositive. Material: PBMCs. This chain uses TRBV7-2 with TRBJ1-1; D perhaps matches TRBD1 (5 bases). The CDR3 sequence: CASSLNQGKETEAFF. CDR3 DNA: TGTGCCAGCAGCTTGAATCAGGGTAAAGAAACTGAAGCTTTCTTT. Using reference TRBV7-2 and TRBJ1-1 for the parts outside the CDR3, the full variable domain is GAGVSQSPSNKVTEKGKDVELRCDPISGHTALYWYRQSLGQGLEFLIYFQGNSAPDKSGLPSDRFSAERTGGSVSTLTIQRTQQEDSAVYLCASSLNQGKETEAFFGQGTRLTVV.